Each of the 27 T cell receptor beta chains below was sequenced from the same sample in a study of Ad26.COV2.S vaccination and SARS-CoV-2 variants. Profiled with immunoSEQ multiplex PCR; TCRdb holds only in-frame clones, not every one. The repertoire has 430,000 or so clones, 75% to 95% of them found once; the top ten carry 9% to 15%. The sample's treatment: 15 to 20 received Ad26.COV2.S at low or high dose, single or two shots; roughly 5 received placebo; per-sample allocation not given. It was on day 63 after the first vaccine or placebo injection that samples were taken. Sequencing used peripheral blood, obtained in a trial of Ad26.COV2.S vaccine versus placebo. The origin of the receptors is a person aged 18-60 years who received the Ad26.COV2.S COVID-19 vaccine or a placebo.

The V and J genes are TRBV6-6 and TRBJ2-2, with unresolved D. V gave up 5 bases and J gave up 3 bases, with 4 bases separating them. The CDR3 has 12 residues. Germline V gives CDR1 MNHNY, CDR2 SVGAGI (reference sequence). The CDR3 loop is CASSEDTGELFF. In nucleotides, the CDR3 is TGTGCCAGCAGTGAGGACACCGGGGAGCTGTTTTTT.

V gene TRBV4-2 combines with J gene TRBJ2-1; 8 bases map to TRBD2. The germline V gene encodes CDR1 LGHNA and CDR2 YNFKEQ. This CDR3 has 19 amino acids. V lost 0 bases and J lost 3; bases outside the gene matches: 13. The CDR3 reads CASSQDRGVAGRLYNEQFF. The CDR3 DNA reads as TGTGCCAGCAGCCAAGATCGAGGGGTAGCGGGACGCCTCTACAATGAGCAGTTCTTC.

This clone has more than one count but fewer than ten. J is TRBJ2-2 and V is TRBV7-6, with 10 bases identical to TRBD2. Germline CDR1 reads SGHVS; CDR2 reads FNYEAQ. This CDR3 has 15 amino acids. V lost 4 bases to trimming and J lost 4 bases; unmatched junction nucleotides: 3. DNA of the CDR3: TGTGCCAGCAGCTCATGGACTAGCGGCACCGGGGAGCTGTTTTTT. It codes for CASSSWTSGTGELFF.

V is TRBV18 and J is TRBJ1-1; weak D call: TRBD1 (5 bases). Trimming removed 4 bases at V and 2 bases at J, with 5 bases between. CDR1 and CDR2 from the germline V gene are KGHSH and LQKENI. This CDR3 region has 12 residues. CDR3 region: CASSRDNTEAFF. The CDR3 DNA reads TGTGCCAGCTCACGGGACAACACTGAAGCTTTCTTT.

This clone was detected only a few times. The chain joins TRBV14 to TRBJ1-1, with D tentatively TRBD1 (5 bases). This CDR3 has 13 residues. Deletions cut 5 bases from V and 5 bases from J, with 12 bases between. The germline V gene encodes CDR1 SGHDN and CDR2 FVKESK. The DNA of the CDR3 is TGTGCCAGCAGCAAGGGGTGGGGGACTGAAGCTTTCTTT. It codes for CASSKGWGTEAFF.

The chain employs TRBV19 and TRBJ1-6, with D unclear. This CDR3 has 16 amino acids. CDR1 LNHDA and CDR2 SQIVND come from the germline V gene (reference sequence). The germline V and J ends were trimmed by 8 bases and 0 bases, with 14 bases remaining between them. The CDR3 protein is CASLSTHSSYNSPLHF. DNA for the CDR3: TGTGCCAGTCTGTCGACACACAGCTCCTATAATTCACCCCTCCACTTT.

The chain uses TRBV5-1 and TRBJ2-7, with 7 bases fitting TRBD1. After removal of 0 bases from V and 3 bases from J, the junction contained 6 bases not matched to a gene. In germline, CDR1 is SGHRS, CDR2 YFSETQ. The CDR3 runs to 15 residues. Here the CDR3 reads CASSLEGTAFYEQYF. The CDR3 nucleotides read TGCGCCAGCAGCTTGGAAGGGACAGCTTTCTACGAGCAGTACTTC.

The gene calls are TRBV11-2 and TRBJ1-3; no clear D gene. V lost 4 bases and J 7 bases, leaving 20 bases between the germline ends. The CDR3 sequence is 16 residues long. Per the germline V gene, CDR1 is SGHAT and CDR2 is FQNNGV. The CDR3 DNA reads TGTGCCAGCAGCTCATCCCCATCAGGTATCAGGAACACCATATATTTT. This gives the protein CASSSSPSGIRNTIYF.

This clone was recorded once. The rearrangement uses TRBV2 and TRBJ2-2, with 9 bases aligning to TRBD1. Trimming took 8 bases from V and 5 from J; bases not matched to a gene: 3. The CDR3 sequence is 13 residues long. Germline loops: CDR1 SNHLY, CDR2 FYNNEI. The CDR3 here is CASRTGVTGELFF. In DNA form, the CDR3 reads TGTGCCAGCCGGACAGGGGTTACCGGGGAGCTGTTTTTT.

V is TRBV29-1 and J is TRBJ2-1, with D perhaps matching TRBD1 (5 bases). Per the germline V gene, CDR1 is SQVTM and CDR2 is ANQGSEA. Trimming shortened V by 5 bases and J by 0 bases, and 11 bases separated the two germline ends. This CDR3 is built from 14 residues. CDR3 coding DNA: TGCAGCGTTTTAGGACATCCCTCCTACAATGAGCAGTTCTTC. This codes for CSVLGHPSYNEQFF.

The V and J genes are TRBV10-3 and TRBJ2-2, with D tentatively TRBD1 (6 bases). There are 15 residues in the CDR3. V was shortened by 6 bases and J by 0 bases, with 11 bases between the two germline ends. CDR1 and CDR2 from the germline V gene are ENHRY and SYGVKD. The CDR3 DNA reads as TGTGCCATCAGCAACGGGACAACGAACACCGGGGAGCTGTTTTTT. This sequence encodes CAISNGTTNTGELFF.

The rearrangement links TRBV7-6 to TRBJ2-1; TRBD2 is a possible D gene (5 bases). Germline values: CDR1 SGHVS, CDR2 FNYEAQ. The CDR3 extends over 16 amino acids. Between the trimmed V and J ends, which lost 2 bases and 0 bases, there was a span of 11 bases. As DNA, the CDR3 is TGTGCCAGCAGCTTACGGGGATCTAGCTCCTACAATGAGCAGTTCTTC. It yields the protein CASSLRGSSSYNEQFF. Full variable domain (rest looked up from reference TRBV7-6 and TRBJ2-1): GAGVSQSPRYKVTKRGQDVALRCDPISGHVSLYWYRQALGQGPEFLTYFNYEAQQDKSGLPNDRFSAERPEGSISTLTIQRTEQRDSAMYRCASSLRGSSSYNEQFFGPGTRLTVL.

This sequence joins TRBV14 and TRBJ1-4; 8 positions match TRBD1. This CDR3 spans 15 amino acids. V lost 1 base, J lost 8 bases, and 6 bases stayed unmatched. Germline loops: CDR1 SGHDN, CDR2 FVKESK. CDR3 sequence (DNA): TGTGCCAGCAGCCAAGTGGGACAGGAAAGGGAAAAACTGTTTTTT. This gives the protein CASSQVGQEREKLFF.

The rearrangement joins TRBV5-6 to TRBJ2-5, with D perhaps TRBD2 (5 bases). CDR1 and CDR2 from the germline V gene are SGHDT and YYEEEE. This CDR3 is built from 13 residues. Trimming cost V 4 bases and J 5 bases, with 12 bases left between them. The CDR3 reads CASSPGSYETQYF. In nucleotides, the CDR3 is TGTGCCAGCAGCCCGGGAAGTTATGAGACCCAGTACTTC.

The rearrangement joins TRBV27 to TRBJ2-5; 7 nucleotides align to TRBD1. The germline V gene has CDR1 MNHEY and CDR2 SMNVEV (reference sequence). After removal of 5 bases from V and 6 bases from J, the junction contained 9 bases not matched to a gene. The CDR3 contains 14 residues. CDR3 in amino acids: CASSIQQGIQTQYF. For the CDR3, the DNA is TGTGCCAGCAGTATACAACAGGGGATCCAGACCCAGTACTTC.

The chain joins TRBV10-3 to TRBJ1-2; 7 bases fit TRBD1. Germline CDR1 reads ENHRY; CDR2 reads SYGVKD. Germline trimming cut 3 bases from V and 6 bases from J; bases unmatched to any gene: 10. This CDR3 has 15 amino acids. The CDR3 DNA is TGTGCCATCAGTGAAACAGGGGTTCCGGGGGATGGCTACACCTTC. Its translation: CAISETGVPGDGYTF.

CDR3 DNA sequence: TGTGCCAGCAGTCCCCCGAAATATAGCAATCAGCCCCAGCATTTT. It encodes CASSPPKYSNQPQHF. This chain connects TRBV28 to TRBJ1-5; D is unclear. Per germline, CDR1 MDHEN and CDR2 SYDVKM. Trimming cost V 5 bases and J 0 bases, with 11 bases left between them. This CDR3 has 15 amino acids.

V gene TRBV6-5 combines with J gene TRBJ1-2; the D gene is possibly TRBD1 (6 bases). CDR3 size: 16 residues. Trimming stripped 0 bases from V and 7 bases from J, with 18 bases between. Germline CDR1 is MNHEY and CDR2 is SVGAGI. The CDR3 DNA sequence: TGTGCCAGCAGTTACTCGATTAGTGGGACACCGGCTGGCTACACCTTC. Translating gives CASSYSISGTPAGYTF.

CDR3 residues: CASSLWDSDSPLHF. CDR3 DNA sequence: TGTGCCAGCAGCCTCTGGGACAGCGATTCACCCCTCCACTTT. The chain recombines TRBV27 with TRBJ1-6, with TRBD1 matching over 7 bases. In germline, CDR1 is MNHEY, CDR2 SMNVEV (reference sequence). V lost 6 bases, J lost 8 bases, and 7 bases stayed unmatched. The CDR3 length is 14 residues.

The V gene is TRBV13, the J gene TRBJ2-7; tentatively, D is TRBD1 or TRBD2 (5 bases each). The ends were cut back, 8 bases at V and 2 bases at J, with 13 bases in the middle. Germline V gene sequence: CDR1 PRHDT, CDR2 FYEKMQ (reference sequence). The CDR3 contains 13 residues. In DNA, the CDR3 is TGTGCCAGCGGCCGAAGAGGGGCCTACGAGCAGTACTTC. As protein: CASGRRGAYEQYF.

V usage is TRBV27 and J usage is TRBJ1-2; no definite D call. The V and J ends lost 6 bases and 6 bases respectively, with 17 bases between them. CDR1 and CDR2 from the germline V gene are MNHEY and SMNVEV (reference sequence). This CDR3 comprises 14 residues. CDR3: CASSDLEGYHGYTF. CDR3 DNA: TGTGCCAGCAGCGACCTGGAGGGTTATCATGGCTACACCTTC.

This chain connects TRBV7-6 to TRBJ1-3; 9 bases fit TRBD1. Unmatched junction bases numbered 3, after V lost 5 bases and J lost 1 base. The CDR3 contains 15 residues. Germline CDR1 reads SGHVS; CDR2 reads FNYEAQ. CDR3 region: CASSATGGSGNTIYF. The DNA for the CDR3 is TGTGCCAGCAGCGCGACAGGGGGTTCTGGAAACACCATATATTTT.

The J gene is TRBJ1-1, the V gene TRBV20-1; unclear D gene. Trimming removed 1 base at V and 8 bases at J, with 8 bases between. The CDR3 is 11 residues long. The germline V gene has CDR1 DFQATT and CDR2 SNEGSKA (reference sequence). CDR3 protein: CSARGQVEAFF. As DNA, the CDR3 is TGCAGTGCTAGAGGACAAGTAGAAGCTTTCTTT.

V is TRBV30 and J is TRBJ1-1; 7 nucleotides agree with TRBD1. The V gene's germline CDR1 is GTSNPN and CDR2 SVGIG (reference sequence). The CDR3 is 12 residues long. The ends lost 1 base at V and 6 bases at J; junction bases unmatched: 2. For the CDR3, the DNA is TGTGCCTGGAGTGACAGGGGTCCTGAAGCTTTCTTT. Amino acids: CAWSDRGPEAFF.

V and J are TRBV5-4 and TRBJ2-3; 9 bases are a match to TRBD2. After removal of 6 bases from V and 0 bases from J, the junction contained 8 bases not matched to a gene. The CDR3 has 16 residues. Germline V CDR1 and CDR2: SGHNT, YYREEE (reference sequence). CDR3 DNA: TGTGCCAGCAAGACGGCGGGAGGGCCTAGCACAGATACGCAGTATTTT. Translation gives CASKTAGGPSTDTQYF.

This clone was observed a handful of times. The chain uses TRBV12-3 or TRBV12-4 and TRBJ2-7; D gene uncertain. Deletions cut 0 bases from V and 6 bases from J, with 6 bases between. This CDR3 comprises 12 residues. The CDR3 region is CASSLAPGEQYF. In DNA, the CDR3 is TGTGCCAGCAGTTTAGCGCCGGGCGAGCAGTACTTC.

The chain recombines TRBV19 with TRBJ2-7; possibly TRBD1 for D (5 bases). CDR1 is LNHDA, CDR2 SQIVND, per germline (reference sequence). Trimming took off 5 bases at V and 2 bases at J, with 13 bases between the two ends. The CDR3 runs to 14 residues. CDR3 sequence (DNA): TGTGCCAGTAGTTCCTACGCAGGGACCTACGAGCAGTACTTC. This gives the protein CASSSYAGTYEQYF.